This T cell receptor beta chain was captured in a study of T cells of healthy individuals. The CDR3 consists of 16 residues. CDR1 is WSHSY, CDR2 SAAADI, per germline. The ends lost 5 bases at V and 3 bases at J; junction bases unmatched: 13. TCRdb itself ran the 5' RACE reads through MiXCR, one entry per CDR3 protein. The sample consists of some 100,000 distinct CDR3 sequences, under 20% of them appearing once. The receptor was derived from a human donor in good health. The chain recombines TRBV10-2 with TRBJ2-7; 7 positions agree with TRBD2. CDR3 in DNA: TGCGCCAGCAGTCCAGGGCTGGGGCGGGAGCTCTACGAGCAGTACTTC. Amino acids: CASSPGLGRELYEQYF.